Below are 28 T cell receptor beta chains sequenced from a single sample in a study of T-cell memory formation after mild COVID-19. TCRdb processed the 5' RACE reads anew with MiXCR; each CDR3 protein has one entry. The table records 100,000 to 150,000 distinct CDR3 sequences, about 5.9% of them present only once. Sequencing was performed on PBMCs or a T cell subset sorted from them (not recorded which). These receptors all stem from an adult woman who had mild COVID-19 (a few samples of this study predate the infection). Cell type and time point are not known.

As concerns this clonotype: The germline gene is not matched at one end of the junction; a read error may be the cause. The rearrangement joins TRBV7-9 to TRBJ1-2; weak D call: TRBD1 (6 bases). CDR1 SEHNR and CDR2 FQNEAQ come from the germline V gene (reference sequence). This CDR3 is built from 15 residues. The CDR3 DNA reads TGTGCCACCAGCTTAGCGGGGGCCCTACTTGGCGGCTACACCTTC. It is translated as CATSLAGALLGGYTF.

The chain employs TRBV20-1 and TRBJ2-1; D is perhaps TRBD1 or TRBD2 (5 bases each). The CDR3 is 16 amino acids. Germline assignment: CDR1 DFQATT and CDR2 SNEGSKA (reference sequence). Deletions cut 6 bases from V and 3 bases from J, with 21 bases between. The CDR3 region has the DNA TGCAGTGCAAAGCCACCCGGGGCTAGCTTCTACAATGAGCAGTTCTTC. Residues: CSAKPPGASFYNEQFF.

This clonotype occurred a few times. This chain uses TRBV25-1 with TRBJ1-2; D uncertain. Germline V lookup: CDR1 MGHDK, CDR2 SYGVNS. CDR3 length equals 11 residues. Trimming left V 3 bases short and J 8 bases short, with 7 bases between. CDR3 DNA sequence: TGTGCCAGCAGTGATATAGTGGGCTACACCTTC. It encodes CASSDIVGYTF.

There are a few counts of this clonotype. V gene TRBV7-2 combines with J gene TRBJ2-1; D uncertain. Germline CDR1 is SGHTA and CDR2 is FQGNSA. Trimming shortened V by 2 bases and J by 3 bases, and 17 bases separated the two germline ends. The CDR3 runs to 17 residues. The CDR3 DNA is TGTGCCAGCAGCTTATACGCCAAGGGATTCGTCTACAATGAGCAGTTCTTC. Translation gives CASSLYAKGFVYNEQFF.

This clonotype has just a few counts. The chain uses TRBV14 and TRBJ2-3, with 8 bases that match TRBD1. From germline, CDR1 is SGHDN and CDR2 FVKESK. The J segment lost 4 bases and the V segment lost 5 bases, leaving 5 bases of the junction unmatched. The CDR3 spans 14 residues. CDR3 DNA sequence: TGTGCCAGCAGCTCACAGGGGGTCCCAGATACGCAGTATTTT. Protein: CASSSQGVPDTQYF.

At least ten counts were recorded for this clonotype. Here the CDR3 DNA reads TGTGCCAGCAGTTTTACTAGCGGGAGGGCCCATACGCAGTATTTT. Protein sequence: CASSFTSGRAHTQYF. This sequence joins TRBV12-3 or TRBV12-4 and TRBJ2-3; TRBD2 agrees at 13 bases. This CDR3 region has 15 residues. Trimming removed 3 bases from V and 7 bases from J; junction bases left unmatched: 4.

This clonotype was recorded a few times. The V call is TRBV7-3, the J call TRBJ2-1; TRBD2 aligns across 7 bases. The J segment lost 8 bases and the V segment lost 4 bases, leaving 5 bases of the junction unmatched. Germline V CDR1 and CDR2: SGHTA, FQGTGA. The CDR3 runs to 13 residues. CDR3 residues: CASSYVAGYEQFF. The CDR3 DNA reads as TGTGCCAGCAGCTACGTAGCGGGCTATGAGCAGTTCTTC.

In its sample, this clonotype was seen many times. The genes are TRBV5-1 and TRBJ1-1; D is unresolved. The CDR3 has 14 amino acids. Germline values: CDR1 SGHRS, CDR2 YFSETQ. The V end was cut by 0 bases, the J end by 0 bases, with 6 bases between. The DNA of the CDR3 is TGCGCCAGCAGCTTGGATGGGATGAACACTGAAGCTTTCTTT. Translating gives CASSLDGMNTEAFF.

This clonotype occurred a few times. This chain connects TRBV7-2 to TRBJ1-2; D perhaps matches TRBD1 (5 bases). The CDR3 consists of 16 residues. Looked up from germline, CDR1 is SGHTA and CDR2 is FQGNSA. V lost 4 bases and J 5 bases, leaving 20 bases between the germline ends. The CDR3 reads CASSSLGRGGGYGYTF. For the CDR3, the DNA is TGTGCCAGCAGCTCCCTCGGGAGGGGCGGTGGGTATGGCTACACCTTC.

The chain couples TRBV20-1 to TRBJ1-6; D not certain. The CDR3 contains 13 residues. The germline V gene has CDR1 DFQATT and CDR2 SNEGSKA (reference sequence). The V end lost 6 bases, the J end lost 1 base, and 7 bases lay between the germline ends. The CDR3 here is CSAGVSYNSPLHF. The CDR3 nucleotides read TGCAGTGCCGGGGTATCCTATAATTCACCCCTCCACTTT.

The gene calls are TRBV24-1 and TRBJ2-1, with TRBD1 as a possible D gene (5 bases). The V and J ends lost 1 base and 0 bases respectively, with 6 bases between them. Germline values: CDR1 KGHDR, CDR2 SFDVKD. CDR3 length: 15 amino acids. CDR3 DNA sequence: TGTGCCACCAGTGATTTCAGGGACTCCTACAATGAGCAGTTCTTC. Protein product: CATSDFRDSYNEQFF.

The J gene is TRBJ2-5, the V gene TRBV7-2, with 11 nucleotides matching TRBD2. This CDR3 is 18 amino acids long. Trimming removed 1 base from V and 0 bases from J; junction bases left unmatched: 7. Per germline, CDR1 SGHTA and CDR2 FQGNSA. Here the CDR3 DNA reads TGTGCCAGCAGCTTAGTACCTCGACTAGCGGGGAACCAAGAGACCCAGTACTTC. Translating gives CASSLVPRLAGNQETQYF.

A few counts support this clonotype. The chain uses TRBV11-3 and TRBJ2-4; D remains unclear. This CDR3 has 16 residues. Trimming left V 1 base short and J 0 bases short, with 10 bases between. CDR1 and CDR2 (germline): SGHNT, YENEEA. The CDR3 spells CASSLGGTGAKNIQYF. For the CDR3, the DNA is TGTGCCAGCAGCTTAGGGGGAACGGGAGCCAAAAACATTCAGTACTTC.

This clonotype was counted at least ten times. The V gene is TRBV18, the J gene TRBJ1-2; 8 bases align to TRBD1. The V and J ends lost 0 bases and 8 bases, in that order; junction bases with no gene match: 8. Germline V gives CDR1 KGHSH, CDR2 LQKENI. CDR3 length: 15 residues. DNA of the CDR3: TGTGCCAGCTCACCACCCGCAGGACAGGGAGGCGGCTACACCTTC. Translated: CASSPPAGQGGGYTF. The full variable domain, with the rest looked up from reference TRBV18 and TRBJ1-2, is NAGVMQNPRHLVRRRGQEARLRCSPMKGHSHVYWYRQLPEEGLKFMVYLQKENIIDESGMPKERFSAEFPKEGPSILRIQQVVRGDSAAYFCASSPPAGQGGGYTFGSGTRLTVV.

Ten or more counts support this clonotype. The CDR3 loop is CSVGRRGEGDEQYF. For the CDR3, the DNA is TGCAGCGTTGGTCGCAGGGGCGAGGGGGACGAGCAGTACTTC. This chain links TRBV29-1 with TRBJ2-7; possible D gene TRBD1, 6 bases. This CDR3 contains 14 residues. V lost 4 bases to trimming and J lost 5 bases, with 18 bases between them. From germline, CDR1 is SQVTM and CDR2 ANQGSEA.

This clonotype was detected many times. The chain joins TRBV7-6 to TRBJ2-3; possibly TRBD1 or TRBD2 for D (5 bases each). Germline values: CDR1 SGHVS, CDR2 FNYEAQ. Deletions cut 8 bases from V and 2 bases from J, with 17 bases between. The CDR3 spans 15 residues. CDR3 amino acids: CASGGRGQTTDTQYF. The CDR3 DNA sequence: TGTGCCAGCGGGGGACGGGGTCAGACCACAGATACGCAGTATTTT.

This clonotype was recorded many times. J is TRBJ2-7 and V is TRBV20-1, with 11 positions matching TRBD2. The CDR3 has 14 residues. Germline CDR1 is DFQATT and CDR2 is SNEGSKA (reference sequence). Germline trimming cut 5 bases from V and 7 bases from J; bases unmatched to any gene: 10. CDR3 sequence: CSARTSGGPAEQYF. DNA of the CDR3: TGCAGTGCTCGAACTAGCGGGGGTCCGGCAGAGCAGTACTTC.

This clonotype was recorded many times. V gene TRBV5-1 combines with J gene TRBJ1-1; D perhaps matches TRBD1 (5 bases). V shed 1 base and J shed 0 bases, with 22 bases lying between them. The CDR3 is made up of 19 amino acids. Germline V gene data show CDR1 as SGHRS and CDR2 as YFSETQ. The DNA for the CDR3 is TGCGCCAGCAGCTTGAGATATCGGCTAGGGGAGTGGATGAACACTGAAGCTTTCTTT. Translation gives CASSLRYRLGEWMNTEAFF.

A few counts support this clonotype. The CDR3 sequence: CASSPLTRTGELFF. As DNA, the CDR3 is TGTGCCAGCAGTCCACTAACTAGGACCGGGGAGCTGTTTTTT. The V call is TRBV12-3 or TRBV12-4, the J call TRBJ2-2; a possible D gene is TRBD2 (5 bases). This CDR3 has 14 residues. Trimming removed 5 bases at V and 5 bases at J, with 12 bases between.

The chain combines TRBV2 with TRBJ1-4; perhaps TRBD1 as D (5 bases). The CDR3 is made up of 14 amino acids. V was shortened by 0 bases and J by 10 bases, with 12 bases between the two germline ends. From germline, CDR1 is SNHLY and CDR2 FYNNEI. For the CDR3, the DNA is TGTGCCAGCAGTGAAGCGCTAAGCGGGGGAAAACTGTTTTTT. It yields the protein CASSEALSGGKLFF.

Ten or more counts support this clonotype. The chain links TRBV5-1 to TRBJ2-1; tentative D call: TRBD2 (7 bases). Trimming removed 4 bases at V and 4 bases at J, with 21 bases between. CDR3 size: 17 residues. The germline gives CDR1 SGHRS, CDR2 YFSETQ. The CDR3 DNA sequence: TGCGCCAGCAGCGGCCGCCTGGGGGCAGCGGGGTACAATGAGCAGTTCTTC. This encodes CASSGRLGAAGYNEQFF.

In its sample, this clonotype was seen many times. The chain carries TRBV5-1 and TRBJ2-3; TRBD2 matches 9 bases. The CDR3 is 15 amino acids. Germline V gene data show CDR1 as SGHRS and CDR2 as YFSETQ. V shed 2 bases, J shed 6 bases, and the junction held 7 bases outside the gene matches. This chain's CDR3 is CASSFVRAGGDTQYF. The CDR3 DNA reads TGCGCCAGCAGCTTCGTTCGAGCGGGGGGCGATACGCAGTATTTT.

This rearrangement joins TRBV18 to TRBJ1-1; TRBD1 agrees at 7 bases. Per germline, CDR1 KGHSH and CDR2 LQKENI. The J segment lost 11 bases and the V segment lost 4 bases, leaving 13 bases of the junction unmatched. The CDR3 extends over 14 amino acids. The CDR3 sequence: CASSHDREGSKAFF. DNA of the CDR3: TGTGCCAGCTCACACGACAGGGAGGGCTCGAAGGCTTTCTTT.

This clonotype was observed at least ten times. V is TRBV20-1 and J is TRBJ2-1; 13 bases match TRBD2. The CDR3 extends over 14 amino acids. With V trimmed by 5 bases and J by 12 bases, 10 bases remained unmatched. Germline values: CDR1 DFQATT, CDR2 SNEGSKA (reference sequence). Written as DNA, the CDR3 is TGCAGTGCTTCCGGGACTAGCGGGACCGCTTCGCAGTTCTTC. Protein: CSASGTSGTASQFF.

The chain links TRBV20-1 to TRBJ2-5, with TRBD2 identical over 8 bases. The trim removed 3 bases at V and 5 bases at J, leaving 8 bases unmatched. Germline V lookup: CDR1 DFQATT, CDR2 SNEGSKA (reference sequence). The CDR3 totals 14 residues. This CDR3 is CSARWRREAETQYF. CDR3 bases: TGCAGTGCTAGGTGGAGGCGGGAGGCGGAGACCCAGTACTTC.

There are a few counts of this clonotype. The V gene is TRBV29-1, the J gene TRBJ1-5, with D hard to call. Per the germline V gene, CDR1 is SQVTM and CDR2 is ANQGSEA. Trimming cost V 6 bases and J 1 base, with 10 bases left between them. The CDR3 is 13 residues long. As DNA, the CDR3 is TGCAGCGTGCTGTGGGGAAGCAATCAGCCCCAGCATTTT. Protein sequence: CSVLWGSNQPQHF.

This clonotype was observed at least ten times. The V call is TRBV18, the J call TRBJ2-7; no reliable D call. CDR1 is KGHSH and CDR2 is LQKENI in the germline V gene. The CDR3 has 15 residues. Trimming took 3 bases from V and 0 from J, leaving 12 bases between them. CDR3 sequence: CASSPSTGNSYEQYF. CDR3 nucleotide sequence: TGTGCCAGCTCACCCAGTACCGGTAACTCCTACGAGCAGTACTTC.

The chain uses TRBV4-1 and TRBJ1-1, with TRBD1 matching over 12 bases. The CDR3 is 17 amino acids. Trimming cost V 2 bases and J 3 bases; bases outside gene matches: 7. The germline gives CDR1 MGHRA, CDR2 YSYEKL. The CDR3 sequence: CASSQPGQGARDTEAFF. The CDR3 coding sequence is TGCGCCAGCAGCCAACCGGGACAGGGGGCGCGGGACACTGAAGCTTTCTTT.